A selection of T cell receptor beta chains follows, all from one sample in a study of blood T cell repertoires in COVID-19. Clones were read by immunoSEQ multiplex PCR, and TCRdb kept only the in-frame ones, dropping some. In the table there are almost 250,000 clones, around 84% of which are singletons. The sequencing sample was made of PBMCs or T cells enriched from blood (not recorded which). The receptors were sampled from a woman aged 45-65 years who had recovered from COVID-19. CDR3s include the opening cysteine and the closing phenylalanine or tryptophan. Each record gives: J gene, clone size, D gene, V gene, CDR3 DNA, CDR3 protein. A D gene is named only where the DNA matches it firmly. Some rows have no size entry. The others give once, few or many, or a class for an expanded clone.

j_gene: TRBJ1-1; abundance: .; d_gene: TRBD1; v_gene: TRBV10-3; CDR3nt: TGTGCCATCAGTACGGACAGGGCCGACACTGAAGCTTTCTTT; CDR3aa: CAISTDRADTEAFF
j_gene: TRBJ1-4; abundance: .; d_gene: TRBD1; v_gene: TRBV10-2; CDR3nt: TGCGCCAGCAGTGAACCAGGGGGGAGTAAACTGTTTTTT; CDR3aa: CASSEPGGSKLFF
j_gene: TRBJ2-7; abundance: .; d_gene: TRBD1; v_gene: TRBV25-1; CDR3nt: TGTGCCTTTCAACCGGGACAGGGAATCCACGAGCAGTACTTC; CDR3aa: CAFQPGQGIHEQYF
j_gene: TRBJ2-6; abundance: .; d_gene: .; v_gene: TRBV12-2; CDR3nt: TGTGCAAGTCGCCGACGCTTTGGGGCAGAGAACCACTCTGGGGCCAACGTCCTGACTTTC; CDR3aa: CASRRRFGAENHSGANVLTF
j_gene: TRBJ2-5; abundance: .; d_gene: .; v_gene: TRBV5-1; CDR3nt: TGCGCCAGCAGCTTGGGACCCGGGGAAGAGACCCAGTACTTC; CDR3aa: CASSLGPGEETQYF
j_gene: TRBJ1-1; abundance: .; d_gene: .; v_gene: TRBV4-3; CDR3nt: TGCGCCAGCAGCCAAGATACAGGCTTCGTGAACACTGAAGCTTTCTTT; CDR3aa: CASSQDTGFVNTEAFF
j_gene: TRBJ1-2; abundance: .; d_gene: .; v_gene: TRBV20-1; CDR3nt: TGCAGTGCTCGACAGGTGGCTGGCTACACCTTC; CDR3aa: CSARQVAGYTF
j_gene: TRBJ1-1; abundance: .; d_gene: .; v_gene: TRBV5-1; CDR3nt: TGCGCCAGCAGCTTGGCCTTGAACACTGAAGCTTTCTTT; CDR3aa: CASSLALNTEAFF
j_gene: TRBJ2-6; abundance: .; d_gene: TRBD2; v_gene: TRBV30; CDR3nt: TGTGCCTGGAGCGGGACTAGCGACCCGAGCTCTGGGGCCAACGTCCTGACTTTC; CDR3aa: CAWSGTSDPSSGANVLTF
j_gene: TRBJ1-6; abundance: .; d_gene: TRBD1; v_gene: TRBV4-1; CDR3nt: TGCGCCAGCAGCCAAGCAGGGGGAAATAATTCACCCCTCCACTTT; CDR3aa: CASSQAGGNNSPLHF
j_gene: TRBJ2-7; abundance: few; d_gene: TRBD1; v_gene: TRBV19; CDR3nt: TGTGCCAGTAGTATCAGGGGGAGCTCCTACGAGCAGTACTTC; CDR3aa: CASSIRGSSYEQYF
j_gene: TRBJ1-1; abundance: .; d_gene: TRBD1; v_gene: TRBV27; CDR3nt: TGTGCCAGCAGTCCACAAAGACAGGGCGGGACTGAAGCTTTCTTT; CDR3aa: CASSPQRQGGTEAFF
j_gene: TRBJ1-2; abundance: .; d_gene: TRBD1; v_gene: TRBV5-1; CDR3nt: TGCGCCAGCAACAGGGGACAGGGGTCGAACTATGGCTACACCTTC; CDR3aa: CASNRGQGSNYGYTF
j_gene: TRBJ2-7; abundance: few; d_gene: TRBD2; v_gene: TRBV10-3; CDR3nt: TGTGCCATCAGGAAGACTAGCGGGAGCCCCGAGCAGTACTTC; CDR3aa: CAIRKTSGSPEQYF
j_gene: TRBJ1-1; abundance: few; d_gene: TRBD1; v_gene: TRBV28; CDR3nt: TGTGCCAGCAGTGGGACAGGGTGGAACACTGAAGCTTTCTTT; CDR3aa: CASSGTGWNTEAFF
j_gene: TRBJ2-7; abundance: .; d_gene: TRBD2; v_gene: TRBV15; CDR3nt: TGTGCCACCAGCAGAGATTTAACTAGCGGGAAAACCTACGAGCAGTACTTC; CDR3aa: CATSRDLTSGKTYEQYF
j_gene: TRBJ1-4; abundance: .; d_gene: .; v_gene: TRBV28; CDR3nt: TGTGCCAGCAGATCTCTTGACAGGAGAACTAATGAAAAACTGTTTTTT; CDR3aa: CASRSLDRRTNEKLFF
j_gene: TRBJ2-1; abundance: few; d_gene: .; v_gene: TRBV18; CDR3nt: TGTGCCAGCTCACCACCGGGCCTATACAATGAGCAGTTCTTC; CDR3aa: CASSPPGLYNEQFF